The 17 T cell receptor beta chains below were found in one sample sequenced in a study of beta chain features in type 1 diabetes (dated by TCRdb to the late 2010s). Libraries were made using the immunoSEQ multiplex PCR assay. The High Capacity cDNA Reverse Transcription Kit was used to reverse transcribe all of the isolated RNA, meaning that expressed TCRB transcripts were what got sequenced. TCRdb holds this immuneACCESS table with in-frame rearrangements only. Some clones are missing; in checked studies, unresolved V genes explain under half, and the rest has no known cause. The sample has about 410,000 clones on record, around 14% of them singletons. Of the sample, roughly 0.038% falls within the top ten clones. Sequencing was performed on naive CD4+ T cells from blood. The cell subset or site label of this sample denotes: true naive CD4+ T cells. All receptors come from a man aged 25 to 45 in good health.

The chain employs TRBV7-3 and TRBJ2-1, with 13 nucleotides matching TRBD2. The CDR3 is 17 residues long. From germline, CDR1 is SGHTA and CDR2 FQGTGA. Trimming at V came to 1 base and at J to 10 bases, leaving 10 bases not matched to a gene. CDR3 coding DNA: TGTGCCAGCAGCTTAAAGATTGGACTAGCGGGAGTAGGAGAGCAGTTCTTC. It is translated as CASSLKIGLAGVGEQFF. The full variable domain, in which reference TRBV7-3 and TRBJ2-1 provide the parts outside the CDR3, is GAGVSQTPSNKVTEKGKYVELRCDPISGHTALYWYRQSLGQGPEFLIYFQGTGAADDSGLPNDRFFAVRPEGSVSTLKIQRTERGDSAVYLCASSLKIGLAGVGEQFFGPGTRLTVL.

The chain uses TRBV5-6 and TRBJ2-1; 9 bases line up with TRBD2. Germline values: CDR1 SGHDT, CDR2 YYEEEE. This CDR3 comprises 16 residues. The V segment lost 1 base and the J segment 0 bases; nucleotides outside the gene matches: 2. The CDR3 nucleotides read TGTGCCAGCAGCTTGATAGCGGGAGCCTCCTACAATGAGCAGTTCTTC. Translation gives CASSLIAGASYNEQFF.

The chain joins TRBV9 to TRBJ2-3; TRBD2 agrees at 9 bases. CDR1 and CDR2 from the germline V gene are SGDLS and YYNGEE. This CDR3 has 15 amino acids. V trimming: 0 bases; J trimming: 8 bases; junction bases outside the gene matches: 7. The DNA of the CDR3 is TGTGCCAGCAGCGTAGATAAGCGGGGGGTCGCTACGCAGTATTTT. Encoded protein: CASSVDKRGVATQYF. The full variable domain, in which reference TRBV9 and TRBJ2-3 provide the parts outside the CDR3, is DSGVTQTPKHLITATGQRVTLRCSPRSGDLSVYWYQQSLDQGLQFLIQYYNGEERAKGNILERFSAQQFPDLHSELNLSSLELGDSALYFCASSVDKRGVATQYFGPGTRLTVL.

This clone was picked up a small number of times. The gene calls are TRBV10-3 and TRBJ2-7, with 11 bases fitting TRBD1. This CDR3 region has 17 residues. V trimming: 6 bases; J trimming: 3 bases; junction bases outside the gene matches: 13. Germline CDR1 ENHRY, CDR2 SYGVKD. For the CDR3, the DNA is TGTGCCATCAGCGAATACCCGGCCGGGACAGGGGGCTACGAGCAGTACTTC. It codes for CAISEYPAGTGGYEQYF.

In this sample, this clone turned up a few times. The genes are TRBV12-5 and TRBJ2-5; D is unclear. CDR1 and CDR2 from the germline V gene are LGHNT and FRNRAP. This CDR3 comprises 14 residues. Between the trimmed V and J ends, which lost 8 bases and 1 base, there was a span of 14 bases. The CDR3 sequence: CASLASVPQETQYF. The CDR3 DNA sequence: TGTGCTAGTTTGGCGTCGGTTCCCCAAGAGACCCAGTACTTC.

In this sample, this clone turned up a few times. This chain connects TRBV20-1 to TRBJ2-7; 8 positions agree with TRBD1. This CDR3 is built from 11 residues. V shed 6 bases, J shed 10 bases, and the junction held 8 bases outside the gene matches. Germline CDR1 is DFQATT and CDR2 is SNEGSKA (reference sequence). The CDR3 spells CSAQTGADQYV. The CDR3 coding sequence is TGCAGTGCCCAGACAGGGGCGGACCAGTACGTC.

This clone came up a few times. As DNA, the CDR3 is TGCAGCGTGACAGGGATGGGGGACACTGAAGCTTTCTTT. It translates to CSVTGMGDTEAFF. The V and J genes are TRBV29-1 and TRBJ1-1, with 7 bases identical to TRBD1. CDR1 and CDR2 (germline): SQVTM, ANQGSEA. J was trimmed by 3 bases and V by 6 bases; bases with no gene match: 7. The CDR3 has 13 residues.

Worth noting for this clone: A read error is possible here, since a much larger clone lies one base away. The chain carries TRBV11-2 and TRBJ2-3, with D hard to call. The CDR3 extends over 11 amino acids. CDR1 and CDR2 from the germline V gene are SGHAT and FQNNGV. V shed 3 bases and J shed 2 bases, with 0 bases lying between them. The CDR3 here is CASSFTDTQYF. In nucleotides, the CDR3 is TGTGCCAGCAGCTTCACAGATACGCAGTATTTT. Looking up the rest from reference TRBV11-2 and TRBJ2-3 gives the full variable domain: EAGVAQSPRYKIIEKRQSVAFWCNPISGHATLYWYQQILGQGPKLLIQFQNNGVVDDSQLPKDRFSAERLKGVDSTLKIQPAKLEDSAVYLCASSFTDTQYFGPGTRLTVL.

This sequence joins TRBV7-2 and TRBJ2-5, with TRBD2 identical over 13 bases. The CDR3 totals 15 residues. The V segment lost 4 bases and the J segment 3 bases; nucleotides outside the gene matches: 2. CDR1 and CDR2 (germline): SGHTA, FQGNSA. The CDR3 DNA follows: TGTGCCAGCAGCTGGACTAGCGGGGGTAAAGAGACCCAGTACTTC. It specifies CASSWTSGGKETQYF.

This clone was detected only a few times. The CDR3 nucleotides read TGTGCCAGCAGTTTGCGGCAGGGGTTCGAGCAGTACTTC. Its protein is CASSLRQGFEQYF. The genes are TRBV27 and TRBJ2-7; D might be TRBD1 (6 bases). The CDR3 covers 13 residues. Looked up from germline, CDR1 is MNHEY and CDR2 is SMNVEV (reference sequence). V dropped 3 bases and J dropped 6 bases, with 12 bases sitting between them.

This clone was counted between two and nine times. This chain joins TRBV30 and TRBJ1-3; tentative D call: TRBD1 (5 bases). Germline V CDR1 and CDR2: GTSNPN, SVGIG (reference sequence). V dropped 8 bases and J dropped 0 bases, with 17 bases sitting between them. CDR3 size: 15 residues. In DNA form, the CDR3 reads TGTGCCGGAGGAGGCGTCAGGGACTCTGGAAACACCATATATTTT. Protein sequence: CAGGGVRDSGNTIYF.

This clone was counted a few times. V and J are TRBV6-5 and TRBJ2-5, with 8 bases fitting TRBD1. The CDR3 has 14 residues. CDR1 and CDR2 from the germline V gene are MNHEY and SVGAGI. The V gene end was trimmed by 1 base and the J gene end by 4 bases; junction bases not matched to a gene: 2. The CDR3 nucleotides read TGTGCCAGCAGTTACTACAGGGGGAGAGAGACCCAGTACTTC. Translating gives CASSYYRGRETQYF.

The rearrangement links TRBV2 to TRBJ1-4; no reliable D call. CDR3 length: 12 amino acids. Trimming removed 9 bases from V and 7 bases from J, with 12 bases in between. The germline gives CDR1 SNHLY, CDR2 FYNNEI. The CDR3 DNA reads as TGTGCCAGGGGTAGGCTAGGTGAAAAACTGTTTTTT. Translated: CARGRLGEKLFF.

The genes are TRBV21-1 and TRBJ2-7. TRBV21-1 is described as a pseudogene. The CDR3 sequence is 13 residues long. CDR3 DNA: TGTGCCAGCAGCGCCTTGATCTCCTACGAGCAGTACGTC. Protein: CASSALISYEQYV.

The chain employs TRBV6-5 and TRBJ1-6; 8 bases match TRBD1. This CDR3 region has 14 residues. Per the germline V gene, CDR1 is MNHEY and CDR2 is SVGAGI. V shed 5 bases, J shed 10 bases, and the junction held 7 bases outside the gene matches. This chain's CDR3 is CASSTGQGSSPLHF. CDR3 bases: TGTGCCAGCAGTACTGGACAGGGATCCTCACCCCTCCACTTT.

The V call is TRBV27, the J call TRBJ2-5; TRBD1 might be the D (6 bases). This CDR3 has 13 amino acids. Trimming shortened V by 6 bases and J by 6 bases, and 14 bases separated the two germline ends. Germline V lookup: CDR1 MNHEY, CDR2 SMNVEV (reference sequence). CDR3 region: CASSRQVYQTQYF. The CDR3 coding sequence is TGTGCCAGCAGCCGACAGGTATATCAGACCCAGTACTTC.

In its sample, this clone was seen a few times. In nucleotides, the CDR3 is TGTGCCAGCAGCCCGAGCGACACAGATACGCAGTATTTT. It yields the protein CASSPSDTDTQYF. The J gene is TRBJ2-3, the V gene TRBV9, with D hard to call. The V gene lost 4 bases and the J gene lost 2 bases, with 8 bases spanning the gap. From germline, CDR1 is SGDLS and CDR2 YYNGEE. The length of the CDR3 is 13 residues.